Listed below are T cell receptor beta chains from one sample, sequenced in a study of blood T cells in healthy people across ages. A single record per CDR3 protein comes from TCRdb applying MiXCR to the 5' RACE reads. The repertoire consists of 700,000 to 900,000 distinct CDR3 sequences, with 50% to 65% occurring once and the leading ten covering about two fifths. The sequencing input was blood. Receptors originate from a man older than 75 in good health. CDR3s include the opening cysteine and the closing phenylalanine or tryptophan. The D gene is left open where the match is weak. The size of a clone is reported for some rows only, either as once, few or many, or as a class for expanded clones.

j_gene: TRBJ1-1; abundance: few; v_gene: TRBV18; d_gene: TRBD1; CDR3nt: TGTGCCAGCTCACCACTCCCCCAGGGGGGTGAAGCTTTCTTT; CDR3aa: CASSPLPQGGEAFF
j_gene: TRBJ2-7; abundance: many; v_gene: TRBV5-1; d_gene: .; CDR3nt: TGCGCCAGCAGCTTGGCCGACCCGGCTCGGGAGCAGTACTTC; CDR3aa: CASSLADPAREQYF
j_gene: TRBJ2-1; abundance: few; v_gene: TRBV12-3/TRBV12-4; d_gene: .; CDR3nt: TGTGCCAGCAGCCCCCCCGGGTCCCCCTACAATGAGCAGTTCTTC; CDR3aa: CASSPPGSPYNEQFF
j_gene: TRBJ2-3; abundance: few; v_gene: TRBV28; d_gene: TRBD1; CDR3nt: TGTGCCAGCAGTCGGAGACAGGGACCGAGAAGCACAGATACGCAGTATTTT; CDR3aa: CASSRRQGPRSTDTQYF
j_gene: TRBJ2-5; abundance: few; v_gene: TRBV3-1; d_gene: TRBD2; CDR3nt: TGTGCCAGCAGCCTCCAGAGCGGGGCCCAGTACTTC; CDR3aa: CASSLQSGAQYF
j_gene: TRBJ1-2; abundance: .; v_gene: TRBV5-1; d_gene: .; CDR3nt: TGCGCCAGCAGCTTGGACCCAGAAGGGTATGGCTACACCTTC; CDR3aa: CASSLDPEGYGYTF
j_gene: TRBJ2-1; abundance: few; v_gene: TRBV29-1; d_gene: .; CDR3nt: TGCAGCGTTGACAGGGCTAATGAGCAGTTCTTC; CDR3aa: CSVDRANEQFF
j_gene: TRBJ2-7; abundance: .; v_gene: TRBV5-1; d_gene: .; CDR3nt: TGCGCCAGCAGCTTGAAGGGGGGCGACTACGAGCAGTACTTC; CDR3aa: CASSLKGGDYEQYF
j_gene: TRBJ2-7; abundance: .; v_gene: TRBV6-5; d_gene: TRBD2; CDR3nt: TGTGCCAGCAGTTACTGGGCTAGCGGGAACTACAATGAGCAGTACTTC; CDR3aa: CASSYWASGNYNEQYF
j_gene: TRBJ1-1; abundance: many; v_gene: TRBV29-1; d_gene: TRBD1; CDR3nt: TGCAGCGTTGTCCCGGGACAGGGGGCGGCATCTGAAGCTTTCTTT; CDR3aa: CSVVPGQGAASEAFF
j_gene: TRBJ1-4; abundance: .; v_gene: TRBV24-1; d_gene: .; CDR3nt: TGTGCCACCAGTCCCGGGGCCGATAATGAAAAACTGTTTTTT; CDR3aa: CATSPGADNEKLFF
j_gene: TRBJ1-2; abundance: once; v_gene: TRBV5-1; d_gene: TRBD1; CDR3nt: TGCGCCAGCAGCCGAGACAGGGAAGGAAATGGCTACACCTTC; CDR3aa: CASSRDREGNGYTF
j_gene: TRBJ2-1; abundance: .; v_gene: TRBV20-1; d_gene: TRBD2; CDR3nt: TGCAGTGCAAAGGGACTACCTACTGAGCAGTTCTTC; CDR3aa: CSAKGLPTEQFF
j_gene: TRBJ1-1; abundance: few; v_gene: TRBV29-1; d_gene: .; CDR3nt: TGCAGCGTTTTCAGAGGTGGGACTGAAGCTTTCTTT; CDR3aa: CSVFRGGTEAFF
j_gene: TRBJ2-2; abundance: few; v_gene: TRBV3-1; d_gene: .; CDR3nt: TGTGCCAGCACCCAGCGGGTAGAGACCGGGGAGCTGTTTTTT; CDR3aa: CASTQRVETGELFF
j_gene: TRBJ2-2; abundance: .; v_gene: TRBV29-1; d_gene: .; CDR3nt: TGCAGCGTTGAATTGCCAGGGGAGGGTTGGAACACCGGGGAGCTGTTTTTT; CDR3aa: CSVELPGEGWNTGELFF
j_gene: TRBJ2-1; abundance: .; v_gene: TRBV11-3; d_gene: .; CDR3nt: TGTGCCAGCAGCCACGGATACAATTACAATGAGCAGTTCTTC; CDR3aa: CASSHGYNYNEQFF
j_gene: TRBJ2-5; abundance: .; v_gene: TRBV6-6; d_gene: .; CDR3nt: TGTGCCAGCAGCCCTAATGGGCCGGCGAGGCAGTACTTC; CDR3aa: CASSPNGPARQYF
j_gene: TRBJ2-5; abundance: .; v_gene: TRBV29-1; d_gene: .; CDR3nt: TGCAGCGTTGAAGATCTCTACAGGGTAAACAATGAGCAGTACTTC; CDR3aa: CSVEDLYRVNNEQYF
j_gene: TRBJ2-2; abundance: once; v_gene: TRBV5-1; d_gene: TRBD2; CDR3nt: TGCGCCAGCAGCCCCCCGGGACTAACCGGGACCGGGGAGCTGTTTTTT; CDR3aa: CASSPPGLTGTGELFF
j_gene: TRBJ2-7; abundance: .; v_gene: TRBV14; d_gene: .; CDR3nt: TGTGCCAGCAGCCAAGGGTCCGAGACACTGTACGAGCAGTACTTC; CDR3aa: CASSQGSETLYEQYF
j_gene: TRBJ2-5; abundance: .; v_gene: TRBV20-1; d_gene: .; CDR3nt: TGCAGTGCTAGAGTCGGGTTCGAGGGGACCCAGTACTTC; CDR3aa: CSARVGFEGTQYF
j_gene: TRBJ1-2; abundance: .; v_gene: TRBV13; d_gene: TRBD1; CDR3nt: TGTGCCAGCAGCTCACAGGGGATGGATGGCTACACCTTC; CDR3aa: CASSSQGMDGYTF
j_gene: TRBJ2-3; abundance: .; v_gene: TRBV6-5; d_gene: TRBD2; CDR3nt: TGTGCCAGCAGACGCAGACTAGCGGATACGCAGTATTTT; CDR3aa: CASRRRLADTQYF
j_gene: TRBJ2-1; abundance: .; v_gene: TRBV5-1; d_gene: .; CDR3nt: TGCGCCAGCAGCATCCGGGCGGGGTCCTACAATGAGCAGTTCTTC; CDR3aa: CASSIRAGSYNEQFF
j_gene: TRBJ2-3; abundance: few; v_gene: TRBV12-3/TRBV12-4; d_gene: .; CDR3nt: TGTGCCAGCAGTCCCGTGACCGGCGGCACAGATACGCAGTATTTT; CDR3aa: CASSPVTGGTDTQYF
j_gene: TRBJ2-1; abundance: .; v_gene: TRBV27; d_gene: TRBD2; CDR3nt: TGTGCCAGCCGCCTCAGCGGGAGTCCTGGCAATGAGCAGTTCTTC; CDR3aa: CASRLSGSPGNEQFF
j_gene: TRBJ2-3; abundance: .; v_gene: TRBV7-3; d_gene: .; CDR3nt: TGTGCCAGCAGCTTCCTACCCGGGACTGGCACAGATACGCAGTATTTT; CDR3aa: CASSFLPGTGTDTQYF
j_gene: TRBJ1-2; abundance: .; v_gene: TRBV3-1; d_gene: .; CDR3nt: TGTGCCAGCAGCCAAACGACCGGGATGGGTAACTATGGCTACACCTTC; CDR3aa: CASSQTTGMGNYGYTF